The entry below describes one TCR beta chain. Its antigen remains undetermined. No much larger clone is present one base from it, and per-base qualities are unavailable. This sample was taken from a study of blood T cell repertoires in COVID-19 (dated by TCRdb to the early 2020s). Study-level background: The collaborator samples originated in the United States, Italy and Spain and spanned the acute and convalescent phases of COVID-19. The prospective study material was composed of cDNA or gDNA derived from T cells, B-cell-depleted T cells, or PBMCs. The dataset comprised deeply sampled blood TCRbeta repertoires from subjects exposed to, actively infected with, or recovered from COVID-19. The repertoires were made available in a free public database intended to serve as a resource for research on the immune response to SARS-CoV-2. Samples came from the ongoing ImmuneRACE study (first 160 participants) plus 1,254 subjects from 6 global collaborators. Sample metadata almost always included a de-identified subject ID, COVID-19 status, age in years and sex. Where available, HLA class I and class II types were taken from metadata supplied by the sample provider and were not determined by assay-based typing.

TCRbeta CDR3 regions were amplified from genomic DNA by means of the immunoSEQ Assay, a bias-controlled multiplex PCR. As for how the authors treated the data: The number of nucleated cells in each sample was estimated from the amplification of reference gene primers within the assay. To quantify the absolute abundance of each unique TCRbeta CDR3 rearrangement, sequence reads were collapsed and filtered. Productive Simpson clonality was computed per sample as the square root of Simpson's diversity index over productive rearrangements. TCRdb holds this immuneACCESS table with in-frame rearrangements only. Some clones are missing; in checked studies, unresolved V genes explain under half, and the rest has no known cause. D and trimming were read from the DNA, whereas the V and J calls and clone size are those reported in that table. Within this sample are roughly 320,000 clones, with just under 90% of them counted one time only. The ten largest account for 1.5% to 2% of the sample.

The germline V gene provides CDR1 SNHLY and CDR2 FYNNEI. Relative to germline, V is missing 6 bases and J is missing 0 bases, with 6 bases of the junction outside any gene match. The CDR3 numbers 15 residues from cysteine through phenylalanine. Only CDR3 DNA is held: 45 bases, read in frame from base 1. What the work shows at the level of the full study, not this receptor alone: How much clinical and demographic metadata was included differed by source and by participant, and the metadata was provided uncurated.

One collaborating source in Seattle enrolled patients during active infection and followed them longitudinally through the course of disease. Each collaborating institution followed its own protocols to collect whole blood in K2EDTA tubes. Collaborator samples were shipped for TCRbeta analysis as frozen whole blood, isolated PBMCs, or DNA extracted from either sample type. The chain links TRBV2 with TRBJ1-1, and 8 bases in between align with TRBD1. The sequenced sample was peripheral blood. This sequence was found in a woman aged 25 to 45 with COVID-19, enrolled during active disease. CDR3 region: CASRNGQGLNTEAFF. The sequenced DNA is TGTGCCAGCAGGAACGGACAGGGACTGAACACTGAAGCTTTCTTT.